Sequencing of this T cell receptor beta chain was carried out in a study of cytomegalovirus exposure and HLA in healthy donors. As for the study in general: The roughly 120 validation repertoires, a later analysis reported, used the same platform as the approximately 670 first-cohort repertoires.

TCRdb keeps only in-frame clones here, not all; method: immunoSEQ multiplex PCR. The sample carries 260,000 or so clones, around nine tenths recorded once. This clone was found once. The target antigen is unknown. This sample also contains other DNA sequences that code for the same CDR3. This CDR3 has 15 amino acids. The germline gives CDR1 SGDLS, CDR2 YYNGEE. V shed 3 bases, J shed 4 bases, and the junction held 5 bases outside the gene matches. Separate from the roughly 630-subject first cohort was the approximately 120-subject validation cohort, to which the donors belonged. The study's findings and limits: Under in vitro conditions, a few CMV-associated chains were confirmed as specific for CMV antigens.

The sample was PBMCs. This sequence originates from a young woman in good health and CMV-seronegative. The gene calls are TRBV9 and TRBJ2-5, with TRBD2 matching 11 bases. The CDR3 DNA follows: TGTGCCAGCAGCGCCACTAGCGGGAGAGGAGAGACCCAGTACTTC. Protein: CASSATSGRGETQYF. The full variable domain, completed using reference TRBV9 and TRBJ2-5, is DSGVTQTPKHLITATGQRVTLRCSPRSGDLSVYWYQQSLDQGLQFLIQYYNGEERAKGNILERFSAQQFPDLHSELNLSSLELGDSALYFCASSATSGRGETQYFGPGTRLLVL.